This T cell receptor beta chain originates from a study of blood T cell repertoires in COVID-19. This clone was recorded only once. In the original processing: Reference gene primer amplification yielded estimated nucleated cell counts. Profiling relied on immunoSEQ multiplex PCR, and the TCRdb table lists in-frame clones only, not all of them. The D gene and trimming were derived from the DNA, and the V and J assignments and clone size from that table. Of about 200,000 clones in the sample, over 75% are singletons; the top ten hold 0.53%. In germline, CDR1 is MNHEY, CDR2 SMNVEV (reference sequence). The CDR3 totals 15 residues. Trimming took 5 bases from V and 5 from J, leaving 18 bases between them.

Sequencing was done on a sample of peripheral blood. V gene TRBV27 combines with J gene TRBJ1-2; the D gene is possibly TRBD1 (6 bases). The receptor was derived from a man over 45 with acute or convalescent COVID-19. The CDR3 loop is CASSTDRPGEYGYTF. In DNA form, the CDR3 reads TGTGCCAGCAGTACCGACAGGCCTGGAGAATATGGCTACACCTTC.